This T cell receptor beta chain was sequenced in a study of CD8 T cells in ankylosing spondylitis. This clonotype was seen only a few times. The antigen remains unidentified. For TCR beta, libraries came from quantitative 5'-RACE with molecular barcodes. MiXCR, applied by TCRdb to the 5' RACE reads, yields one record per CDR3 protein. The sample records about 130,000 distinct CDR3 sequences, approximately 17% being singletons. Findings and limits, study-wide: According to the report, clones linked to the disease were significantly enriched in matched synovial fluid samples taken from ankylosing spondylitis patients. For ankylosing spondylitis blood, a TCR beta motif of eight or nine highly homologous variants appeared characteristic. Disease-linked clones proved CD8+ and comparatively uncommon in peripheral blood.

Germline assignment: CDR1 SGDLS and CDR2 YYNGEE. Trimming removed 4 bases from V and 0 bases from J; junction bases left unmatched: 14. This CDR3 comprises 19 residues. Sequencing was carried out using blood, either unsorted or a sorted T cell fraction (not recorded which). The sequence came from a male donor with ankylosing spondylitis. The chain couples TRBV9 to TRBJ1-3, with 9 nucleotides matching TRBD1. In DNA, the CDR3 is TGTGCCAGCAGCATATCCGGGACAGGGCCTCTGGTCTCTGGAAACACCATATATTTT. Its translation is CASSISGTGPLVSGNTIYF.